What follows is one T cell receptor beta chain and its context. The data stem from a study of shared clonotypes between healthy human individuals. The method was immunoSEQ multiplex PCR; TCRdb's version includes in-frame clones alone and lacks a portion of them. Altogether fewer than 350,000 clones are present, over 75% being singletons, with the ten largest covering about 16%. Per the germline V gene, CDR1 is MNHEY and CDR2 is SVGAGI. The CDR3 sequence is 15 residues long. Trimming removed 1 base at V and 3 bases at J, with 13 bases between. This receptor was identified in a man aged 18-30 years in good health. The chain joins TRBV6-5 to TRBJ2-7; TRBD1 might be the D (5 bases). The source material was memory CD8+ T cells sorted from blood. Subset here: CD45RO+ cells pooled with CCR7-negative TemRA cells. The CDR3 nucleotides read TGTGCCAGCAGTTACTATCCAGGGAATGGCTACGAGCAGTACTTC. Its translation: CASSYYPGNGYEQYF.